This entry describes one TCR beta chain. This entry comes from a study of blood T cell repertoires in COVID-19. Study summary: The origin of the acute and convalescent COVID-19 samples was the United States, Italy and Spain.

Source study methods: Amplification of reference gene primers was used by the study to estimate nucleated cell counts. TCRdb's table, derived via immunoSEQ multiplex PCR, lists solely in-frame clones and lacks some. The DNA gave D and trimming, while V, J and clone size come from that table. The sample yields 140,000 to 150,000 clones, roughly 91% seen once. Sequencing was done on a sample of peripheral blood. The clonotype was recovered from a man between 60 and 75 years old with active or convalescent COVID-19.

The CDR3 nucleotides read TGTGCCAGCAGTCCCCATGGGACAGGGAACTATGGCTACACCTTC. The encoded protein is CASSPHGTGNYGYTF. V gene TRBV28 combines with J gene TRBJ1-2; 9 positions match TRBD1. CDR3 size: 15 residues. Germline V gene sequence: CDR1 MDHEN, CDR2 SYDVKM. Trimming at V came to 5 bases and at J to 2 bases, leaving 6 bases not matched to a gene.